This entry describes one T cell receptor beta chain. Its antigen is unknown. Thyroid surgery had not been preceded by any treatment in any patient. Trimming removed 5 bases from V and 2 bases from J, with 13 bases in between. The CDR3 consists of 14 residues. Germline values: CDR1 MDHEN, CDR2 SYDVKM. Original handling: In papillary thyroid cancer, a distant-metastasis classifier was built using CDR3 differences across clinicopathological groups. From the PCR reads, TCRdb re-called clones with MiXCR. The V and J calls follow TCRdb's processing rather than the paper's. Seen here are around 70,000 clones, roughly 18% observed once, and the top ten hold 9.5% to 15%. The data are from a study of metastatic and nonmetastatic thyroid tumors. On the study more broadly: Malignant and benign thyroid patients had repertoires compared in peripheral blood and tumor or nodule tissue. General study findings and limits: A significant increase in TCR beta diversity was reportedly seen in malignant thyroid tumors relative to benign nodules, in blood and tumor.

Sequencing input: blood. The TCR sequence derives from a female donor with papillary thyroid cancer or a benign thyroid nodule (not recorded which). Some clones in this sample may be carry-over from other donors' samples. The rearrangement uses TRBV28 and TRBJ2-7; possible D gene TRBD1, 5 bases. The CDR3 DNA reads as TGTGCCAGCAGTCCAGGGTTTAGGACCTACGAGCAGTACTTC. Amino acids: CASSPGFRTYEQYF.